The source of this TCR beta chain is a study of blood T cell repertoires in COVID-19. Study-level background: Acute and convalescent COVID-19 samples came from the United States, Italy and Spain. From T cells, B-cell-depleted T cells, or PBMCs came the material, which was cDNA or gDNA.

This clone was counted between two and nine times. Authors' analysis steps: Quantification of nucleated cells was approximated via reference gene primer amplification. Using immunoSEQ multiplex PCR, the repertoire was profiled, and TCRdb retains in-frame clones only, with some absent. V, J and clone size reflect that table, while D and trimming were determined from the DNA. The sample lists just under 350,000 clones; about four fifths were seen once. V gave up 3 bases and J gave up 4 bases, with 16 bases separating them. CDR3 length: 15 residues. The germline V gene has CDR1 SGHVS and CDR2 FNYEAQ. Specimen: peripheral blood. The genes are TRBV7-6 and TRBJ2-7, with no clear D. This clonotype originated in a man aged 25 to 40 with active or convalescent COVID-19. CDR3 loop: CASSFKQRATYEQYF. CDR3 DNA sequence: TGTGCCAGCAGCTTTAAGCAGCGAGCCACTTACGAGCAGTACTTC. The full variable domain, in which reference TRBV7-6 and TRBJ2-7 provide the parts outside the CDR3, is GAGVSQSPRYKVTKRGQDVALRCDPISGHVSLYWYRQALGQGPEFLTYFNYEAQQDKSGLPNDRFSAERPEGSISTLTIQRTEQRDSAMYRCASSFKQRATYEQYFGPGTRLTVT.